These T cell receptor beta chains were read from a single sample in a study of CD8 T cells in Susac syndrome. TCRdb reanalysed the immunoSEQ multiplex PCR reads using MiXCR and keeps one entry per CDR3 protein. The profile shows hundreds of thousands of distinct CDR3 sequences, approximately 85% of them singletons. The sequencing sample was made of CD8+ T cells from PBMCs. These receptors originate from a human donor with multiple sclerosis. Both conserved end residues are part of each CDR3. The D gene is left open where the match is weak. Not all rows give a size; the values are once, few, many and, for expanded clones, a class.

>NA|TRBJ2-3|TRBV28|NA
CASSDPVWGGTDTQYF
TGTGCCAGCAGTGATCCAGTGTGGGGAGGCACAGATACGCAGTATTTT
>NA|TRBJ2-2|TRBV18|once
CASSPPRITGELFF
TGTGCCAGCTCACCACCGAGAATCACCGGGGAGCTGTTTTTT
>TRBD1|TRBJ2-5|TRBV7-9|NA
CASSLGPGTGISETQYF
TGTGCCAGCAGCTTAGGCCCCGGGACAGGGATCTCGGAGACCCAGTACTTC
>NA|TRBJ2-1|TRBV7-6|NA
CASSFTPGPEQFF
TGTGCCAGCAGCTTCACCCCGGGCCCCGAGCAGTTCTTC
>TRBD2|TRBJ2-3|TRBV3-1|NA
CASSLGLAGGPHTDTQYF
TGTGCCAGCAGCCTGGGACTAGCGGGAGGGCCCCACACAGATACGCAGTATTTT
>NA|TRBJ2-1|TRBV5-5|NA
CASSYEGDSYNEQFF
TGTGCCAGCAGCTATGAGGGGGATTCCTACAATGAGCAGTTCTTC
>TRBD1|TRBJ2-6|TRBV12-5|NA
CASGLVRTGSSGANVLTF
TGTGCTAGTGGTTTGGTACGGACAGGGAGTTCTGGGGCCAACGTCCTGACTTTC
>NA|TRBJ1-4|TRBV6-5|NA
CASSLVATNEKLFF
TGTGCCAGCAGTCTAGTTGCAACTAATGAAAAACTGTTTTTT
>NA|TRBJ2-4|TRBV7-9|NA
CASSLSIGEGVVKNIQYF
TGTGCCAGCAGCTTATCCATTGGCGAGGGCGTGGTCAAAAACATTCAGTACTTC
>NA|TRBJ2-7|TRBV6-2/TRBV6-3|NA
CASSYGRQNEQYF
TGTGCCAGCAGTTACGGCCGGCAGAACGAGCAGTACTTC
>TRBD1|TRBJ1-2|TRBV7-9|NA
CASSYGTGPGGHTF
TGTGCCAGCAGCTACGGGACAGGACCGGGGGGCCACACCTTC
>NA|TRBJ2-5|TRBV4-3|NA
CASSQEDRGQEAQYF
TGCGCCAGCAGCCAAGAAGATAGGGGCCAAGAGGCCCAGTACTTC
>NA|TRBJ2-7|TRBV7-2|NA
CASSLGRPGQRDEQYF
TGTGCCAGCAGCTTAGGCAGGCCCGGGCAGAGAGACGAGCAGTACTTC
>NA|TRBJ2-1|TRBV9|NA
CASSVGYRNEQFF
TGTGCCAGCAGCGTGGGGTATAGGAATGAGCAGTTCTTC
>TRBD2|TRBJ2-5|TRBV2|few
CASSEGTSDPLGETQYF
TGTGCCAGCAGTGAAGGGACTAGCGACCCCCTTGGAGAGACCCAGTACTTC
>TRBD2|TRBJ2-7|TRBV5-1|NA
CASSLAASGKDEQYF
TGCGCCAGCAGCTTGGCCGCTAGCGGGAAAGACGAGCAGTACTTC
>NA|TRBJ2-1|TRBV27|NA
CASRRGNYNEQFF
TGTGCCAGCAGGCGGGGAAACTACAATGAGCAGTTCTTC
>NA|TRBJ1-1|TRBV6-2/TRBV6-3|NA
CASSAPPNTEAFF
TGTGCCAGCAGCGCCCCCCCGAACACTGAAGCTTTCTTT
>NA|TRBJ2-5|TRBV15|NA
CATSGRDSVQETQYF
TGTGCCACCAGCGGCCGGGACTCCGTCCAAGAGACCCAGTACTTC
>NA|TRBJ2-2|TRBV24-1|NA
CATSDGLRGWAGELFF
TGTGCCACCAGTGATGGCCTGCGGGGATGGGCCGGGGAGCTGTTTTTT
>TRBD2|TRBJ2-7|TRBV7-2|NA
CASSSPSGRDSYEQYF
TGTGCCAGCAGCTCCCCCAGCGGGAGGGACTCCTACGAGCAGTACTTC
>TRBD2|TRBJ2-1|TRBV6-2/TRBV6-3|few
CASRGLAGGPYNEQFF
TGTGCCAGCAGGGGACTAGCGGGAGGGCCCTACAATGAGCAGTTCTTC
>NA|TRBJ2-2|TRBV29-1|NA
CSVAISVTGELFF
TGCAGCGTTGCAATATCCGTCACCGGGGAGCTGTTTTTT
>TRBD1|TRBJ2-1|TRBV14|NA
CASSPRQGASNEQFF
TGTGCCAGCAGCCCACGACAGGGGGCCTCCAATGAGCAGTTCTTC
>TRBD1|TRBJ1-1|TRBV4-3|NA
CASSQGTGTPEAFF
TGCGCCAGCAGCCAAGGGACAGGGACCCCTGAAGCTTTCTTT
>TRBD2|TRBJ2-1|TRBV7-6|NA
CASSLAVTSGSGNEQFF
TGTGCCAGCAGCTTAGCCGTGACTAGCGGGAGTGGGAATGAGCAGTTCTTC
>NA|TRBJ1-5|TRBV9|once
CASNMDGNNQPQHF
TGTGCCAGCAACATGGACGGAAACAATCAGCCCCAGCATTTT
>TRBD2|TRBJ2-7|TRBV4-3|once
CASSQDTGGFYEQYF
TGCGCCAGCAGCCAAGATACCGGGGGGTTCTACGAGCAGTACTTC
>NA|TRBJ2-1|TRBV27|NA
CASSPSLGDYNEQFF
TGTGCCAGCAGTCCAAGCCTTGGGGACTACAATGAGCAGTTCTTC
>TRBD1|TRBJ2-2|TRBV25-1|NA
CASRDWDRVTGELFF
TGTGCCAGCAGGGATTGGGACAGGGTCACCGGGGAGCTGTTTTTT
>TRBD1|TRBJ2-5|TRBV5-4|NA
CASTRLWETGAEETQYF
TGTGCCAGCACCCGGCTTTGGGAAACAGGGGCCGAAGAGACCCAGTACTTC
>NA|TRBJ2-7|TRBV28|NA
CASSLCPGGGSSYEQYF
TGTGCCAGCAGTTTATGTCCCGGGGGCGGGAGTTCCTACGAGCAGTACTTC
>NA|TRBJ2-7|TRBV4-3|NA
CASSQDLSMSSYEQYF
TGCGCCAGCAGCCAAGACCTCTCCATGAGCTCCTACGAGCAGTACTTC
>TRBD2|TRBJ2-1|TRBV6-2/TRBV6-3|once
CASSYAAGGRNEQFF
TGTGCCAGCAGTTACGCAGCGGGAGGAAGGAATGAGCAGTTCTTC
>TRBD1|TRBJ2-7|TRBV27|NA
CASSLGTGLPNEQYF
TGTGCCAGCAGTTTAGGGACAGGGCTTCCCAACGAGCAGTACTTC
>NA|TRBJ2-5|TRBV6-5|once
CASSRVRGVQETQYF
TGTGCCAGCAGTCGAGTCCGGGGCGTCCAAGAGACCCAGTACTTC
>NA|TRBJ2-5|TRBV15|once
CATSRPKDPPETQYF
TGTGCCACCAGCAGGCCAAAAGACCCGCCGGAGACCCAGTACTTC
>NA|TRBJ2-1|TRBV9|NA
CASSVAMGDPYPNEQFF
TGTGCCAGCAGCGTAGCTATGGGGGACCCGTATCCAAACGAGCAGTTCTTC
>NA|TRBJ2-1|TRBV20-1|NA
CSARPDTEYNEQFF
TGCAGTGCTAGACCAGATACCGAATACAATGAGCAGTTCTTC
>NA|TRBJ1-1|TRBV7-9|once
CASSLLSGGYTEAFF
TGTGCCAGCAGCTTATTATCAGGCGGGTACACTGAAGCTTTCTTT
>NA|TRBJ2-1|TRBV15|NA
CATSRDPPSAISSYNEQFF
TGTGCCACCAGCAGAGATCCCCCCTCAGCGATCAGCTCCTACAATGAGCAGTTCTTC
>NA|TRBJ1-1|TRBV15|NA
CATSVGEWDTEAFF
TGTGCCACCAGCGTCGGTGAATGGGACACTGAAGCTTTCTTT
>NA|TRBJ2-1|TRBV20-1|NA
CSARELPQSDEQFF
TGCAGTGCTAGAGAGCTCCCTCAGAGCGATGAGCAGTTCTTC
>TRBD1|TRBJ2-7|TRBV4-3|NA
CASSQGQGTEQYF
TGCGCCAGCAGCCAAGGACAGGGCACCGAGCAGTACTTC